These T cell receptor beta chains were read from a single sample in a study of shared clonotypes between healthy human individuals. Assay used: immunoSEQ multiplex PCR; TCRdb lists only in-frame clones, some missing. Of some 1,100,000 clones in the sample, 75% to 80% are singletons; the top ten hold about 0.52%. Sequenced sample: memory CD4+ T cells from PBMCs. The receptors derive from a man aged 18 to 29 in good health. Some clones in this sample may be carry-over from other donors' samples. CDR3s include the opening cysteine and the closing phenylalanine or tryptophan. The order of the fields is D gene, V gene, J gene, clone size, CDR3 DNA, CDR3 protein. D genes are given only for firm matches. The listing skips clone size in some rows; elsewhere it reads once, few, many or a size class.

TRBD2,TRBV2,TRBJ2-5,-,TGTGCCAGCAGTGATGCGAGCGGGAGAGTGGGAGAGACCCAGTACTTC,CASSDASGRVGETQYF
TRBD2,TRBV7-9,TRBJ2-1,-,TGTGCCAGCAGCTTAGGGCCACCTAGCGGGAGAAGCTACAATGAGCAGTTCTTC,CASSLGPPSGRSYNEQFF
TRBD1,TRBV9,TRBJ1-1,few,TGTGCCAGCAGCGGGACAGGGGACACTGAAGCTTTCTTT,CASSGTGDTEAFF
-,TRBV5-1,TRBJ2-1,-,TGCGCCAGCAGCCCCGGGACGCAATACAATGAGCAGTTCTTC,CASSPGTQYNEQFF
TRBD2,TRBV4-3,TRBJ2-7,-,TGCGCCAGCAGCCAAAAACTCCGGACTAGCGGGACGGGGTACGAGCAGTACTTC,CASSQKLRTSGTGYEQYF
-,TRBV6-5,TRBJ2-3,-,TGTGCCAGCAGTTCGTTTGATGGGGGGAGAAGTGTTACGCAGTATTTT,CASSSFDGGRSVTQYF
TRBD2,TRBV2,TRBJ2-3,-,TGTGCCAGCAGACCACTAGCGGGGGGCACAGATACGCAGTATTTT,CASRPLAGGTDTQYF
-,TRBV27,TRBJ2-5,-,TGTGCCAGCAGTTTACGACCAGCAGGGGCGACTCAAGAGACCCAGTACTTC,CASSLRPAGATQETQYF
-,TRBV19,TRBJ1-1,-,TGTGCCAGTAGTACCCACGGGGGACGGGTGACTGAAGCTTTCTTT,CASSTHGGRVTEAFF
TRBD1,TRBV29-1,TRBJ2-2,once,TGCAGCGTATTGACAGGGGCCGGGGAGCTGTTTTTT,CSVLTGAGELFF
TRBD2,TRBV28,TRBJ2-2,once,TGTGCCAGCAGTTCCCAGGGACTAGCGGGAAGGCGCACCGGGGAGCTGTTTTTT,CASSSQGLAGRRTGELFF
TRBD1,TRBV18,TRBJ1-1,-,TGTGCCAGCTCACTCCGATTACAGGGGAGGGACACTGAAGCTTTCTTT,CASSLRLQGRDTEAFF
TRBD2,TRBV7-2,TRBJ2-7,-,TGTGCCAGCAGCACCAAGTTTTTCACCGGGACTAGCAAGTACGAGCAGTACTTC,CASSTKFFTGTSKYEQYF
-,TRBV6-6,TRBJ1-5,-,TGTGCCAGCAGTTACTCAACAGGATATAGCAATCAGCCCCAGCATTTT,CASSYSTGYSNQPQHF
TRBD2,TRBV11-2,TRBJ2-1,-,TGTGCCAGCAGCTCAGCGGGAGGGGCCTACAATGAGCAGTTCTTC,CASSSAGGAYNEQFF
TRBD2,TRBV2,TRBJ2-5,-,TGTGCCAGCAGCCCACGGGGGGGGCTGGGGGAGACCCAGTACTTC,CASSPRGGLGETQYF
-,TRBV7-2,TRBJ2-7,-,TGTGCCAGCAGCCCTTTGGGGCGGGACGAGCAGTACTTC,CASSPLGRDEQYF
TRBD1,TRBV18,TRBJ2-3,-,TGTGCCAGCTCACCTTGGGACAGACTCACAGATACGCAGTATTTT,CASSPWDRLTDTQYF
-,TRBV2,TRBJ2-3,-,TGTGCCAGCATATTGAGCTACACAGATACGCAGTATTTT,CASILSYTDTQYF
-,TRBV2,TRBJ2-5,few,TGTGCCAGCAGTGAAGGGGGGACCCAGTACTTC,CASSEGGTQYF
-,TRBV5-4,TRBJ2-3,-,TGTGCCAGCAGCACCAAGCAGAGCACAGATACGCAGTATTTT,CASSTKQSTDTQYF
-,TRBV27,TRBJ1-1,-,TGTGCCAGCAGTACCCGGAGAGGGGGAGCGTTTATGAACACTGAAGCTTTCTTT,CASSTRRGGAFMNTEAFF
-,TRBV28,TRBJ1-3,-,TGTGCCAGCAGTTTAGCCCCACAGAGCTCTGGAAACACCATATATTTT,CASSLAPQSSGNTIYF
-,TRBV25-1,TRBJ2-5,few,TGTGCCAGCAGAACTTTGGCGGAGACCCAGTACTTC,CASRTLAETQYF
-,TRBV6-6,TRBJ2-1,-,TGTGCCAGCAGTTACTCAATGTGGGAGCGCAATGAGCAGTTCTTC,CASSYSMWERNEQFF
-,TRBV5-6,TRBJ2-5,-,TGTGCCAGCAGCGGGGGGGAGACCCAGTACTTC,CASSGGETQYF
TRBD2,TRBV9,TRBJ2-3,-,TGTGCCAGCAGCTCTAGACCGGGACTAGCGATCGCAGATACGCAGTATTTT,CASSSRPGLAIADTQYF
-,TRBV6-1,TRBJ2-3,-,TGTGCCAGCAGTGGGCCCTTTTTCCCTGGCACAGATACGCAGTATTTT,CASSGPFFPGTDTQYF
-,TRBV25-1,TRBJ2-2,-,TGTGCCAGCAGGGTGGTCGGGGAGCTGTTTTTT,CASRVVGELFF
-,TRBV6-1,TRBJ2-3,-,TGTGCCAGCAGTGAATCGGGGAGCACAGATACGCAGTATTTT,CASSESGSTDTQYF
-,TRBV5-8,TRBJ1-5,-,TGTGCCAGCAGCTATGACGTACGGGCCGGTCAGCCCCAGCATTTT,CASSYDVRAGQPQHF
-,TRBV7-9,TRBJ2-2,few,TGTGCCAGCAGCCCCCGGGCCCTCACCGGGGAGCTGTTTTTT,CASSPRALTGELFF
-,TRBV11-1,TRBJ1-1,-,TGTGCCAGCAGCCAAGGGTGGCGGCAGGGGAGAGGGGACACTGAAGCTTTCTTT,CASSQGWRQGRGDTEAFF
TRBD2,TRBV4-3,TRBJ2-1,once,TGCGCCAGCAGCCCCCTCCGGACTAGCGGGAGGGCACGGAATGAGCAGTTCTTC,CASSPLRTSGRARNEQFF
-,TRBV15,TRBJ2-1,-,TGTGCCACCAGCAGAGAAGATGAGCAGTTCTTC,CATSREDEQFF